Below are 18 T cell receptor beta chains sequenced from a single sample in a study of CD8 T cells in Susac syndrome. Random hexamers were used to reverse transcribe roughly 0.45 to 1 ug of RNA. In TCRdb, the immunoSEQ multiplex PCR reads were re-called with MiXCR into one record per CDR3 protein. The sample lists about 100,000 distinct CDR3 sequences, roughly 96% occurring once. The sample was CD8+ T cells from PBMCs. Receptor source: a human donor with Susac syndrome.

V and J are TRBV20-1 and TRBJ2-1; 9 bases are shared with TRBD2. CDR3 size: 15 residues. From germline, CDR1 is DFQATT and CDR2 SNEGSKA (reference sequence). Trimming took 6 bases from V and 8 from J; bases not matched to a gene: 14. CDR3 amino acids: CSANAPGTSWYEQFF. CDR3 coding DNA: TGCAGTGCCAACGCGCCCGGGACTAGCTGGTATGAGCAGTTCTTC.

The chain carries TRBV3-1 and TRBJ2-5; possible D gene TRBD2, 6 bases. V lost 5 bases to trimming and J lost 6 bases, with 22 bases between them. This CDR3 has 16 residues. From germline, CDR1 is LGHDT and CDR2 YNNKEL (reference sequence). The CDR3 DNA follows: TGTGCCAGCAGCGAATTTATTAGCGGAGGTGGAAAGACCCAGTACTTC. Its protein is CASSEFISGGGKTQYF.

The rearrangement uses TRBV18 and TRBJ2-4; D gene unclear. CDR1 and CDR2 (germline): KGHSH, LQKENI. V gave up 0 bases and J gave up 6 bases, with 9 bases separating them. The CDR3 contains 14 residues. CDR3 amino acids: CASSPPGVGNIQYF. The CDR3, as DNA: TGTGCCAGCTCACCACCGGGTGTGGGAAACATTCAGTACTTC.

J is TRBJ2-2 and V is TRBV6-1; TRBD2 agrees at 8 bases. The CDR3 runs to 16 residues. J lost 3 bases, V lost 10 bases, and 13 bases had no gene match. Germline CDR1 and CDR2: MNHNS and SASEGT. CDR3 nucleotide sequence: TGTGCCACCCCCGCCGCGGGGGGCACGTACACCGGGGAGCTGTTTTTT. This translates into CATPAAGGTYTGELFF.

CDR3 in amino acids: CASSLGDRKSNQPQHF. CDR3 DNA: TGTGCCAGCAGTTTGGGGGACAGAAAGAGCAATCAGCCCCAGCATTTT. This chain links TRBV28 with TRBJ1-5, with 7 positions matching TRBD1. V trimming: 3 bases; J trimming: 1 base; junction bases outside the gene matches: 6. CDR1 is MDHEN and CDR2 is SYDVKM in the germline V gene. The CDR3 sequence is 16 residues long.

This CDR3 reads CASSLGSDLLWVYGYTF. In DNA form, the CDR3 reads TGTGCCAGCAGCTTAGGCTCGGATCTCCTATGGGTCTATGGCTACACCTTC. The chain combines TRBV7-9 with TRBJ1-2; D uncertain. V was trimmed by 1 base and J by 4 bases, leaving 19 bases between them. Per germline, CDR1 SEHNR and CDR2 FQNEAQ (reference sequence). The CDR3 covers 17 residues.

Remarks on this clonotype: At one end, the junction sequence differs from germline, possibly due to a read error. In DNA, the CDR3 is TGTGCCAGCAGCCTAGGATCGACCCCGTACTTC. Its protein product is CASSLGSTPYF. V is TRBV5-6 and J is TRBJ2-5; D not resolved. The germline V gene has CDR1 SGHDT and CDR2 YYEEEE. This CDR3 spans 11 amino acids.

This chain uses TRBV28 with TRBJ2-6, with D hard to call. CDR3 length: 14 amino acids. Trimming took 6 bases from V and 2 from J, leaving 8 bases between them. Germline V lookup: CDR1 MDHEN, CDR2 SYDVKM. CDR3 amino acids: CASSPRTGANVLTF. CDR3 nucleotides: TGTGCCAGCAGCCCCCGAACTGGGGCCAACGTCCTGACTTTC.

The chain links TRBV4-1 to TRBJ2-7, with unresolved D. The germline V gene has CDR1 MGHRA and CDR2 YSYEKL. V was shortened by 3 bases and J by 0 bases, with 12 bases between the two germline ends. The CDR3 consists of 15 residues. CDR3 DNA: TGCGCCAGCAGCCATTGGTCAGGCAACTCCTACGAGCAGTACTTC. This translates into CASSHWSGNSYEQYF.

The count of this clonotype is one. V and J are TRBV9 and TRBJ2-5; D might be TRBD1 or TRBD2, each matching 5 bases. Trimming removed 5 bases from V and 3 bases from J, with 11 bases in between. This CDR3 comprises 13 residues. The germline V gene has CDR1 SGDLS and CDR2 YYNGEE. This chain's CDR3 is CASRRGMEETQYF. CDR3 in DNA: TGTGCCAGCAGGAGGGGTATGGAAGAGACCCAGTACTTC.

The chain employs TRBV6-5 and TRBJ1-3; D might be TRBD1 (5 bases). The germline CDR1 and CDR2 sequences are MNHEY and SVGAGI. V lost 5 bases, J lost 0 bases, and 8 bases lay in between. The CDR3 covers 14 residues. The CDR3 DNA is TGTGCCAGCAGTCGACAGAGCTCTGGAAACACCATATATTTT. It specifies CASSRQSSGNTIYF.

The gene calls are TRBV5-1 and TRBJ2-7; 7 bases map to TRBD1. Germline CDR1 is SGHRS and CDR2 is YFSETQ. V was clipped by 4 bases and J by 3 bases; unmatched bases: 4. The CDR3 has 13 amino acids. The CDR3 here is CASSRGQDYEQYF. The CDR3 coding sequence is TGCGCCAGCAGCAGAGGACAGGACTACGAGCAGTACTTC. The full variable domain, completed using reference TRBV5-1 and TRBJ2-7, is KAGVTQTPRYLIKTRGQQVTLSCSPISGHRSVSWYQQTPGQGLQFLFEYFSETQRNKGNFPGRFSGRQFSNSRSEMNVSTLELGDSALYLCASSRGQDYEQYFGPGTRLTVT.

The V and J genes are TRBV15 and TRBJ1-6; D is uncertain. Germline V gene lookup returns CDR1 LNHNV and CDR2 YYDKDF (reference sequence). This CDR3 contains 14 residues. V gave up 0 bases and J gave up 7 bases, with 7 bases separating them. CDR3 sequence: CATSRERVNSPLHF. The CDR3 nucleotides are TGTGCCACCAGCAGAGAACGGGTAAATTCACCCCTCCACTTT.

The chain has TRBV7-9 and TRBJ1-1, with unresolved D. The CDR3 loop spans 14 amino acids. With 5 bases removed from V and 0 bases from J, the gap between germline ends came to 10 bases. Germline-derived CDR1 and CDR2 are SEHNR and FQNEAQ (reference sequence). The CDR3 DNA is TGTGCCAGCAGCCCCCCCGGCCTGAACACTGAAGCTTTCTTT. Residues: CASSPPGLNTEAFF.

The rearrangement uses TRBV4-1 and TRBJ2-3; 7 bases align to TRBD2. Germline CDR1 MGHRA, CDR2 YSYEKL. CDR3 length equals 14 residues. After removal of 3 bases from V and 5 bases from J, the junction contained 5 bases not matched to a gene. The CDR3 DNA is TGCGCCAGCAGCCAGGACCCTAGCGGAGATACGCAGTATTTT. Its translation is CASSQDPSGDTQYF.

The CDR3: CASSPEVRGRPQHF. The DNA for the CDR3 is TGCGCCAGCAGCCCAGAAGTTAGGGGGCGGCCCCAGCATTTT. The chain uses TRBV4-1 and TRBJ1-5; 7 bases line up with TRBD1. The V gene end was trimmed by 4 bases and the J gene end by 9 bases; junction bases not matched to a gene: 9. Germline V gene sequence: CDR1 MGHRA, CDR2 YSYEKL. The CDR3 spans 14 residues.

V and J are TRBV29-1 and TRBJ2-7, with a tentative D call TRBD2 (6 bases). The V gene lost 4 bases and the J gene lost 3 bases, with 10 bases spanning the gap. Germline V gene data show CDR1 as SQVTM and CDR2 as ANQGSEA. The CDR3 totals 12 residues. The CDR3 spells CSVVGEDYEQYF. CDR3 DNA: TGCAGCGTTGTGGGGGAGGACTACGAGCAGTACTTC.

The V call is TRBV27, the J call TRBJ1-1; D gene uncertain. CDR1 is MNHEY, CDR2 SMNVEV, per germline (reference sequence). V was trimmed by 4 bases and J by 4 bases, leaving 10 bases between them. The CDR3 sequence is 13 residues long. This chain's CDR3 is CASSWILGTEAFF. The CDR3 nucleotides are TGTGCCAGCAGTTGGATTTTGGGCACTGAAGCTTTCTTT.